Below are 9 T cell receptor beta chains sequenced from a single sample in a study of cytomegalovirus exposure and HLA in healthy donors. PCR primers comprised 60 Vbeta and 13 Jbeta primers. Assay: immunoSEQ multiplex PCR; the TCRdb copy retains only in-frame clones and omits some. Among approximately 170,000 clones listed, about 77% were seen once. The sample comprised PBMCs. The source is a man younger than 30 in good health and CMV-seropositive.

The chain combines TRBV6-5 with TRBJ1-1, with D perhaps matching TRBD1 (6 bases). Between the trimmed V and J ends, which lost 4 bases and 0 bases, there was a span of 9 bases. Germline V CDR1 and CDR2: MNHEY, SVGAGI. The CDR3 totals 14 residues. This chain's CDR3 is CASSSGTLNTEAFF. The CDR3 DNA reads TGTGCCAGCAGTTCAGGGACACTGAACACTGAAGCTTTCTTT.

The V call is TRBV28, the J call TRBJ2-1, with D tentatively TRBD1 (5 bases). The CDR3 extends over 14 amino acids. V lost 8 bases, J lost 9 bases, and 20 bases lay in between. Germline V gene data show CDR1 as MDHEN and CDR2 as SYDVKM. DNA of the CDR3: TGTGCCAGCCCACCTCGGTACAGGTCGGGTGAGCAGTTCTTC. Its protein product is CASPPRYRSGEQFF.

This chain links TRBV4-1 with TRBJ2-7; the D is unclear. V lost 1 base and J lost 5, with 9 bases in between. CDR1 and CDR2 (germline): MGHRA, YSYEKL. The CDR3 loop spans 13 amino acids. The CDR3 protein is CASSQGPQHEQYF. The CDR3 DNA reads as TGCGCCAGCAGCCAAGGACCACAGCACGAGCAGTACTTC.

In its sample, this clone was seen a few times. This chain uses TRBV19 with TRBJ2-7, with TRBD2 matching 7 bases. Germline assignment: CDR1 LNHDA and CDR2 SQIVND (reference sequence). J lost 5 bases, V lost 2 bases, and 9 bases had no gene match. The CDR3 extends over 15 amino acids. The CDR3 sequence is CASSINTGGFNEQYF. Here the CDR3 DNA reads TGTGCCAGTAGTATAAATACGGGAGGCTTCAACGAGCAGTACTTC.

The V and J genes are TRBV4-1 and TRBJ1-2; D is ambiguous. V was trimmed by 0 bases and J by 0 bases, leaving 8 bases between them. Germline loops: CDR1 MGHRA, CDR2 YSYEKL. The CDR3 length is 15 residues. CDR3 region: CASSQEDIPNYGYTF. The CDR3 DNA reads as TGCGCCAGCAGCCAAGAAGACATCCCTAACTATGGCTACACCTTC.

The count of this clone is one. The chain recombines TRBV19 with TRBJ2-2, with D perhaps TRBD1 (5 bases). The CDR3 extends over 15 amino acids. Germline CDR1 reads LNHDA; CDR2 reads SQIVND (reference sequence). Trimming left V 5 bases short and J 1 base short, with 11 bases between. The CDR3 sequence: CASSLWQGNTGELFF. CDR3 sequence (DNA): TGTGCCAGTAGTCTCTGGCAGGGGAACACCGGGGAGCTGTTTTTT.

The rearrangement joins TRBV6-5 to TRBJ2-7; 7 nucleotides line up with TRBD1. V lost 7 bases to trimming and J lost 5 bases; unmatched junction nucleotides: 11. There are 14 residues in the CDR3. Looked up from germline, CDR1 is MNHEY and CDR2 is SVGAGI. The CDR3 DNA reads TGTGCCAGCACCAACCCGACAGGGAGCCACGAGCAGTACTTC. It specifies CASTNPTGSHEQYF.

The chain recombines TRBV2 with TRBJ2-3, with a possible D match to TRBD2 (7 bases). This CDR3 region has 14 residues. In germline, CDR1 is SNHLY, CDR2 FYNNEI. V was pared by 9 bases and J by 4 bases, with 17 bases between. DNA of the CDR3: TGTGCCAGTCAGGATGGGGGGGCCCCAGATACGCAGTATTTT. Translating gives CASQDGGAPDTQYF. The variable domain in full, with the rest retrieved from reference TRBV2 and TRBJ2-3, is EPEVTQTPSHQVTQMGQEVILRCVPISNHLYFYWYRQILGQKVEFLVSFYNNEISEKSEIFDDQFSVERPDGSNFTLKIRSTKLEDSAMYFCASQDGGAPDTQYFGPGTRLTVL.

This chain connects TRBV7-2 to TRBJ2-1, with 8 bases fitting TRBD1. The J segment lost 3 bases and the V segment lost 2 bases, leaving 12 bases of the junction unmatched. CDR3 length: 18 residues. Germline CDR1 SGHTA, CDR2 FQGNSA. CDR3 residues: CASSLRGGQGLVYNEQFF. Here the CDR3 DNA reads TGTGCCAGCAGCTTACGGGGAGGACAGGGACTCGTCTACAATGAGCAGTTCTTC.